The 13 T cell receptor beta chains below all came from one sample that was sequenced in a study of T cell responses to AZD1222 COVID-19 vaccine. The data were produced by immunoSEQ multiplex PCR, yet TCRdb's version contains in-frame clones alone and is incomplete. In the table there are fewer than 85,000 clones, around 82% of which are singletons. The material was peripheral blood, obtained 28 days after the second AZD1222 dose. These receptors were taken from an adult who received the AZD1222 COVID-19 vaccine.

The gene calls are TRBV18 and TRBJ1-1; a weak D match, TRBD1 (6 bases). The V end lost 1 base, the J end lost 4 bases, and 16 bases lay between the germline ends. CDR3 size: 16 residues. Germline V lookup: CDR1 KGHSH, CDR2 LQKENI. The DNA for the CDR3 is TGTGCCAGCTCACCACTCCTGGGGGGGCAGGTCACTGAAGCTTTCTTT. Encoded protein: CASSPLLGGQVTEAFF.

The rearrangement links TRBV5-4 to TRBJ1-2, with D perhaps TRBD1 (5 bases). V shed 3 bases and J shed 6 bases, with 15 bases lying between them. The CDR3 length is 14 residues. Germline V gene sequence: CDR1 SGHNT, CDR2 YYREEE (reference sequence). The CDR3: CASSSKGQGDGYTF. CDR3 nucleotide sequence: TGTGCCAGCAGCTCTAAGGGGCAGGGCGATGGCTACACCTTC.

V usage is TRBV18 and J usage is TRBJ1-1, with a possible D match to TRBD1 (6 bases). The CDR3 is 12 amino acids. From germline, CDR1 is KGHSH and CDR2 LQKENI. The germline V and J ends were trimmed by 3 bases and 5 bases, with 7 bases remaining between them. The DNA for the CDR3 is TGTGCCAGCTCACCCGGACAGACTGAAGCTTTCTTT. Translation: CASSPGQTEAFF.

The chain carries TRBV28 and TRBJ2-1, with D unclear. CDR1 and CDR2 (germline): MDHEN, SYDVKM. Trimming cost V 10 bases and J 7 bases, with 23 bases left between them. There are 15 residues in the CDR3. The CDR3 DNA follows: TGTGCCACCTCGTTGCACACTGGCGGAACGAATGAGCAGTTCTTC. It codes for CATSLHTGGTNEQFF.

This CDR3 reads CASSYIVNEQFF. The CDR3 DNA sequence: TGTGCCAGCAGTTATATAGTAAATGAGCAGTTCTTC. The V and J genes are TRBV6-2 or TRBV6-3 and TRBJ2-1, with D uncertain. Trimming took off 3 bases at V and 7 bases at J, with 7 bases between the two ends. Looked up from germline, CDR1 is MNHEY and CDR2 is SVGEGT. The CDR3 totals 12 residues.

V and J are TRBV5-1 and TRBJ1-3, with D possibly TRBD1 on 5 matching bases. CDR1 and CDR2 (germline): SGHRS, YFSETQ. CDR3 length: 17 amino acids. With 3 bases removed from V and 0 bases from J, the gap between germline ends came to 16 bases. As DNA, the CDR3 is TGCGCCAGCAGCTGGGGGGAGGGCAGAAGCTCTGGAAACACCATATATTTT. It is translated as CASSWGEGRSSGNTIYF.

This chain uses TRBV7-2 with TRBJ1-2, with D possibly TRBD1 on 6 matching bases. The CDR3 covers 14 residues. Germline CDR1 SGHTA, CDR2 FQGNSA. V lost 2 bases, J lost 8 bases, and 15 bases lay in between. The CDR3, as DNA: TGTGCCAGCAGCTTACTTCGACAGGTGGGAGGCTACACCTTC. This translates into CASSLLRQVGGYTF.

The chain recombines TRBV19 with TRBJ2-2; 11 positions agree with TRBD1. The CDR3 is 15 residues long. Germline V CDR1 and CDR2: LNHDA, SQIVND (reference sequence). Trimming removed 5 bases from V and 5 bases from J; junction bases left unmatched: 4. The CDR3 here is CASSPGTGGTGELFF. The CDR3 DNA sequence: TGTGCCAGTAGTCCAGGGACAGGGGGGACCGGGGAGCTGTTTTTT. The complete variable domain, with remaining parts taken from reference TRBV19 and TRBJ2-2, reads DGGITQSPKYLFRKEGQNVTLSCEQNLNHDAMYWYRQDPGQGLRLIYYSQIVNDFQKGDIAEGYSVSREKKESFPLTVTSAQKNPTAFYLCASSPGTGGTGELFFGEGSRLTVL.

The rearrangement uses TRBV28 and TRBJ1-5; 8 nucleotides align to TRBD1. There are 15 residues in the CDR3. The ends lost 7 bases at V and 0 bases at J; junction bases unmatched: 5. The V gene's germline CDR1 is MDHEN and CDR2 SYDVKM. The CDR3 spells CASTGGWDSNQPQHF. The CDR3 DNA is TGTGCCAGCACAGGGGGCTGGGATAGCAATCAGCCCCAGCATTTT. The variable domain in full, completed from reference TRBV28 and TRBJ1-5, reads DVKVTQSSRYLVKRTGEKVFLECVQDMDHENMFWYRQDPGLGLRLIYFSYDVKMKEKGDIPEGYSVSREKKERFSLILESASTNQTSMYLCASTGGWDSNQPQHFGDGTRLSIL.

This clone was seen just once. The chain joins TRBV4-3 to TRBJ2-5; TRBD1 might be the D (6 bases). V lost 3 bases to trimming and J lost 7 bases, with 15 bases between them. This CDR3 is built from 14 residues. Per germline, CDR1 LGHNA and CDR2 YSLEER. The CDR3 nucleotides read TGCGCCAGCAGCCACAACAGGGACAAGGGGACCCAGTACTTC. Protein product: CASSHNRDKGTQYF.

The chain combines TRBV19 with TRBJ2-4; 7 bases align to TRBD1. The V segment lost 2 bases and the J segment 0 bases; nucleotides outside the gene matches: 22. This CDR3 spans 22 amino acids. Germline CDR1 and CDR2: LNHDA and SQIVND (reference sequence). DNA for the CDR3: TGTGCCAGTAGTATATATGGACGGGGACGACCGGACAGGACCCTAGCCAAAAACATTCAGTACTTC. It codes for CASSIYGRGRPDRTLAKNIQYF.

The CDR3 loop reads CASSQDLANQPQHF. CDR3 DNA: TGCGCCAGCAGCCAAGATCTGGCTAATCAGCCCCAGCATTTT. The chain couples TRBV4-3 to TRBJ1-5; D unclear. The V end was cut by 0 bases, the J end by 4 bases, with 7 bases between. The CDR3 runs to 14 residues. Looked up from germline, CDR1 is LGHNA and CDR2 is YSLEER.

The chain employs TRBV30 and TRBJ1-3; tentatively, D is TRBD1 (6 bases). Germline values: CDR1 GTSNPN, CDR2 SVGIG (reference sequence). This CDR3 comprises 14 residues. Trimming left V 0 bases short and J 0 bases short, with 6 bases between. CDR3 residues: CAWSVQGSGNTIYF. The DNA for the CDR3 is TGTGCCTGGAGTGTACAGGGCTCTGGAAACACCATATATTTT.